These 20 T cell receptor beta chains originate from one sample sequenced in a study of shared clonotypes between healthy human individuals. The method was immunoSEQ multiplex PCR; TCRdb's version includes in-frame clones alone and lacks a portion of them. Here the sample spans around 2.5 million clones, roughly 93% being singletons. The source material was naive CD4+ T cells from PBMCs. Subset indicated: CD45RA+ positively selected. The receptor set was obtained from a man between 18 and 35 years old in good health. Some clones in this sample may be carry-over from other donors' samples.

V usage is TRBV7-2 and J usage is TRBJ2-3; D might be TRBD2 (5 bases). V dropped 8 bases and J dropped 0 bases, with 15 bases sitting between them. The length of the CDR3 is 15 residues. Germline loops: CDR1 SGHTA, CDR2 FQGNSA. The CDR3 DNA follows: TGTGCCAGCGGCCCCACGAGGGCGAGCACAGATACGCAGTATTTT. It specifies CASGPTRASTDTQYF.

The V gene is TRBV6-6, the J gene TRBJ2-7, with D possibly TRBD2 on 6 matching bases. With 5 bases removed from V and 4 bases from J, the gap between germline ends came to 18 bases. CDR1 MNHNY and CDR2 SVGAGI come from the germline V gene (reference sequence). The CDR3 consists of 15 residues. The CDR3: CASSNMLGGRYEQYF. CDR3 DNA sequence: TGTGCCAGCAGTAACATGTTGGGGGGTCGGTACGAGCAGTACTTC.

The chain employs TRBV30 and TRBJ2-2; D is perhaps TRBD1 (5 bases). Germline CDR1 reads GTSNPN; CDR2 reads SVGIG (reference sequence). The CDR3 spans 15 residues. V gave up 0 bases and J gave up 4 bases, with 12 bases separating them. The CDR3: CAWSVLGQGTGELFF. In nucleotides, the CDR3 is TGTGCCTGGAGTGTACTTGGGCAGGGCACCGGGGAGCTGTTTTTT.

CDR3 DNA sequence: TGTGCCATCAGAGCCACAGATACGCAGTATTTT. Translated: CAIRATDTQYF. V usage is TRBV10-3 and J usage is TRBJ2-3; unclear D gene. V lost 6 bases and J 2 bases, leaving 3 bases between the germline ends. This CDR3 spans 11 amino acids. Per the germline V gene, CDR1 is ENHRY and CDR2 is SYGVKD.

The chain employs TRBV11-3 and TRBJ2-5, with D possibly TRBD2 on 5 matching bases. CDR3 length equals 15 residues. V was clipped by 5 bases and J by 3 bases, with 16 bases between them. Germline V lookup: CDR1 SGHNT, CDR2 YENEEA. The CDR3 DNA follows: TGTGCCAGCAGCCCAGAAAGCCGGGGAGAAGAGACCCAGTACTTC. This encodes CASSPESRGEETQYF.

The gene calls are TRBV28 and TRBJ2-7, with 12 bases lining up with TRBD2. The V gene end was trimmed by 2 bases and the J gene end by 1 base; junction bases not matched to a gene: 9. Germline V gene data show CDR1 as MDHEN and CDR2 as SYDVKM. CDR3 length: 18 residues. The CDR3, as DNA: TGTGCCAGCAGTTTAAAGACTAGCGGGAGCAAATATTCCTACGAGCAGTACTTC. The encoded protein is CASSLKTSGSKYSYEQYF.

This chain links TRBV2 with TRBJ2-6; the D is unclear. V lost 4 bases and J 0 bases, leaving 10 bases between the germline ends. This CDR3 contains 16 residues. CDR1 is SNHLY, CDR2 FYNNEI, per germline. CDR3 DNA sequence: TGTGCCAGCAGTGCTAGAATTGGCTCTGGGGCCAACGTCCTGACTTTC. Translating gives CASSARIGSGANVLTF.

This chain joins TRBV5-8 and TRBJ2-2; 9 nucleotides align to TRBD2. Germline loops: CDR1 SGHTS, CDR2 YDEGEE. V lost 2 bases and J lost 7; bases outside the gene matches: 9. This CDR3 contains 16 residues. CDR3 sequence: CASSFSGTSNGGELFF. The CDR3 bases are TGTGCCAGCAGCTTCTCCGGGACTAGCAATGGCGGGGAGCTGTTTTTT.

The V gene is TRBV4-3, the J gene TRBJ2-1; no reliable D call. V was cut by 1 base and J by 6 bases, with 10 bases left in between. The CDR3 extends over 14 amino acids. Germline assignment: CDR1 LGHNA and CDR2 YSLEER. In DNA form, the CDR3 reads TGCGCCAGCAGCCAAGTGAGGCGGAGCAATGAGCAGTTCTTC. It specifies CASSQVRRSNEQFF.

This chain links TRBV7-9 with TRBJ2-2; D gene unclear. CDR1 is SEHNR and CDR2 is FQNEAQ in the germline V gene (reference sequence). V was shortened by 1 base and J by 11 bases, with 11 bases between the two germline ends. The CDR3 has 13 amino acids. CDR3 in DNA: TGTGCCAGCAGCTTAGTTGATACAGCTGAGCTGTTTTTT. Amino acid sequence: CASSLVDTAELFF.

This clone was recorded only once. J is TRBJ2-6 and V is TRBV5-1; tentative D call: TRBD1 (6 bases). Trimming shortened V by 2 bases and J by 2 bases, and 17 bases separated the two germline ends. This CDR3 comprises 18 residues. Germline assignment: CDR1 SGHRS and CDR2 YFSETQ. This CDR3 is CASSFTMTQGTGANVLTF. The CDR3 DNA follows: TGCGCCAGCAGCTTCACTATGACCCAGGGGACTGGGGCCAACGTCCTGACTTTC.

The rearrangement uses TRBV7-7 and TRBJ2-1; 8 bases line up with TRBD1. CDR1 is SSHAT, CDR2 FNYEAQ, per germline (reference sequence). V lost 5 bases, J lost 8 bases, and 5 bases stayed unmatched. The CDR3 runs to 13 residues. As DNA, the CDR3 is TGTGCCAGCAGCCCGGACAGGGAGGATGAGCAGTTCTTC. This translates into CASSPDREDEQFF.

About this clone: Other nucleotide sequences from this sample produce the same CDR3. In nucleotides, the CDR3 is TGTGCCAGCAGTTTGGGGGGAGCAACTAATGAAAAACTGTTTTTT. As protein: CASSLGGATNEKLFF. The V and J genes are TRBV28 and TRBJ1-4, with TRBD1 as a possible D gene (5 bases). This CDR3 is built from 15 residues. Trimming left V 3 bases short and J 0 bases short, with 8 bases between. Germline CDR1 and CDR2: MDHEN and SYDVKM.

This chain joins TRBV5-8 and TRBJ1-5; D may be TRBD1 (6 bases). V lost 3 bases and J 4 bases, leaving 11 bases between the germline ends. Germline-derived CDR1 and CDR2 are SGHTS and YDEGEE. The CDR3 length is 14 residues. The chain's CDR3 is CASSYGQRNQPQHF. The CDR3 DNA is TGTGCCAGCAGCTACGGACAGAGGAATCAGCCCCAGCATTTT.

The genes are TRBV19 and TRBJ1-4; D is ambiguous. V was pared by 6 bases and J by 4 bases, with 6 bases between. The CDR3 spans 12 residues. Germline loops: CDR1 LNHDA, CDR2 SQIVND (reference sequence). The CDR3 protein is CASSQINEKLFF. CDR3 nucleotide sequence: TGTGCCAGTAGCCAAATTAATGAAAAACTGTTTTTT.

The CDR3 loop is CASSIRLAGGRANVLTF. The DNA of the CDR3 is TGTGCCAGTAGTATACGACTAGCGGGGGGGAGAGCCAACGTCCTGACTTTC. This chain links TRBV19 with TRBJ2-6; TRBD2 agrees at 14 bases. Losses at the gene ends were 2 bases for V and 7 bases for J; bases not matched to a gene: 4. Germline V CDR1 and CDR2: LNHDA, SQIVND (reference sequence). The CDR3 runs to 17 residues.

The chain is built from TRBV9 and TRBJ2-7; TRBD1 agrees at 9 bases. Trimming took 4 bases from V and 6 from J; bases not matched to a gene: 14. This CDR3 has 16 amino acids. Germline V gene data show CDR1 as SGDLS and CDR2 as YYNGEE. The CDR3 region is CASSRSGGQGWGEQYF. The CDR3 DNA follows: TGTGCCAGCAGCCGCTCCGGGGGACAGGGTTGGGGCGAGCAGTACTTC.

This chain links TRBV7-3 with TRBJ2-2, with D uncertain. Germline V CDR1 and CDR2: SGHTA, FQGTGA. V was clipped by 2 bases and J by 7 bases, with 8 bases between them. The CDR3 runs to 13 residues. CDR3 residues: CASSLQEGGELFF. In DNA, the CDR3 is TGTGCCAGCAGCTTACAGGAAGGCGGGGAGCTGTTTTTT.

In DNA, the CDR3 is TGTGCCAGCAGCTTTGCAGCAGAGAGGCCGCGCCAGCAGTACTTC. Amino acid sequence: CASSFAAERPRQQYF. The rearrangement joins TRBV5-4 to TRBJ2-7; D uncertain. The germline CDR1 and CDR2 sequences are SGHNT and YYREEE (reference sequence). CDR3 length: 15 residues. V lost 2 bases to trimming and J lost 8 bases, with 20 bases between them.

The V and J genes are TRBV5-4 and TRBJ2-2; 11 nucleotides line up with TRBD2. V shed 4 bases, J shed 5 bases, and the junction held 16 bases outside the gene matches. Germline V gene lookup returns CDR1 SGHNT and CDR2 YYREEE (reference sequence). CDR3 size: 19 residues. The CDR3 nucleotides are TGTGCCAGCAGCCCGGATAGATTAGCGGGAGGGCCGCGAACCGGGGAGCTGTTTTTT. Protein: CASSPDRLAGGPRTGELFF.